This T cell receptor beta chain derives from a study of a mutant IDH1 vaccine in newly diagnosed glioma. The overall study: With temozolomide cycles, or 4-6 weeks after radiotherapy alone, vaccination was started. Study-level findings and limits: Top-clonotype changes in peripheral T cells seemed unrelated to pseudoprogression.

In germline, CDR1 is LNHDA, CDR2 SQIVND (reference sequence). CDR3 length equals 13 residues. The V gene end was trimmed by 6 bases and the J gene end by 7 bases; junction bases not matched to a gene: 6. Comment on this clone: Its antigen is unknown.

Assay used: immunoSEQ multiplex PCR; TCRdb lists only in-frame clones, some missing. The sample records about 26,000 clones, around 78% being singletons. Regarding time point: week 35, safety follow-up. Each vaccine dose was 300 ug of mutant IDH1 20-mer peptide, with topical imiquimod. Each patient was administered eight vaccinations, scheduled in weeks 1, 3, 5, 7, 11, 15, 19 and 23. Donor tumors were new WHO grade 3 or 4 IDH1-mutant, ATRX-lost astrocytomas. The sample here was PBMCs, taken from a glioma patient whose treatment included an IDH1 peptide vaccine. The gene calls are TRBV19 and TRBJ1-2; 9 bases align to TRBD1. The clonotype comes from a man between 25 and 39 years old with glioma. The CDR3 nucleotides read TGTGCCAGTAGCCCCGGGACAGGGAGTGGCTACACCTTC. This translates into CASSPGTGSGYTF.